Included here is one TCR beta chain sequence, with context. The record originates from a study of technical replicates of blood from a few donors. Sequencing was performed with immunoSEQ multiplex PCR; in TCRdb, only in-frame clones are kept and a portion is missing. The sample lists tens of thousands of clones; around 94% were seen once. The CDR3 totals 14 residues. The germline CDR1 and CDR2 sequences are MNHEY and SMNVEV (reference sequence). Trimming took 2 bases from V and 5 from J, leaving 13 bases between them. V is TRBV27 and J is TRBJ2-7, with a possible D match to TRBD1 (5 bases). The material sequenced was T cells isolated from PBMCs. The origin of this receptor is a human donor in good health. Here the CDR3 DNA reads TGTGCCAGCAGTTTAACCGTGACAGCCCACGAGCAGTACTTC. Translating gives CASSLTVTAHEQYF.